A single sample gave rise to the 15 T cell receptor beta chains below, sequenced in a study of blood T cell repertoires in COVID-19. The table came from immunoSEQ multiplex PCR; TCRdb's copy has only in-frame clones and leaves some out. In the table there are around 140,000 clones, 60% to 80% of which are singletons. Sequences were obtained from peripheral blood. These receptors were collected from a woman aged 50 to 60 with active or convalescent COVID-19.

The chain joins TRBV27 to TRBJ1-1; tentative D call: TRBD1 (6 bases). V was shortened by 5 bases and J by 0 bases, with 10 bases between the two germline ends. This CDR3 is built from 14 residues. Germline assignment: CDR1 MNHEY and CDR2 SMNVEV (reference sequence). In nucleotides, the CDR3 is TGTGCCAGCAGTACCACAGGGTTGAACACTGAAGCTTTCTTT. Translating gives CASSTTGLNTEAFF.

This chain joins TRBV28 and TRBJ1-6; possible D gene TRBD1, 6 bases. CDR1 and CDR2 from the germline V gene are MDHEN and SYDVKM. CDR3 length: 14 amino acids. The V end was cut by 7 bases, the J end by 7 bases, with 14 bases between. DNA of the CDR3: TGTGCCAGCATTAGGGGGGGGCTAAATTCACCCCTCCACTTT. Its protein is CASIRGGLNSPLHF. The variable domain in full, with the rest retrieved from reference TRBV28 and TRBJ1-6, is DVKVTQSSRYLVKRTGEKVFLECVQDMDHENMFWYRQDPGLGLRLIYFSYDVKMKEKGDIPEGYSVSREKKERFSLILESASTNQTSMYLCASIRGGLNSPLHFGNGTRLTVT.

The CDR3 loop reads CASSLTGGDHYTF. DNA for the CDR3: TGTGCCAGCAGCTTGACAGGGGGCGACCACTACACCTTC. The J gene is TRBJ1-2, the V gene TRBV5-4, with 9 bases fitting TRBD1. Trimming removed 1 base from V and 10 bases from J; junction bases left unmatched: 5. The CDR3 covers 13 residues. Germline lookup yields CDR1 SGHNT and CDR2 YYREEE (reference sequence).

Only one count was recorded for this clone. The rearrangement joins TRBV6-5 to TRBJ2-7; D possibly corresponds to TRBD2 (6 bases). This CDR3 comprises 15 residues. Between the trimmed V and J ends, which lost 6 bases and 0 bases, there was a span of 15 bases. Germline V CDR1 and CDR2: MNHEY, SVGAGI. This CDR3 is CASSGGTGPSYEQYF. The DNA for the CDR3 is TGTGCCAGCAGCGGCGGGACGGGACCCTCCTACGAGCAGTACTTC.

This CDR3 is CASSPDRGSEAFF. For the CDR3, the DNA is TGTGCCAGCAGCCCGGACAGGGGGTCCGAAGCTTTCTTT. The chain employs TRBV11-3 and TRBJ1-1; 10 bases match TRBD1. V lost 5 bases, J lost 8 bases, and 5 bases stayed unmatched. The CDR3 length is 13 residues. CDR1 and CDR2 (germline): SGHNT, YENEEA.

V usage is TRBV27 and J usage is TRBJ1-1; maybe TRBD1 (5 bases). Trimming pared 4 bases from V and 0 bases from J, leaving 18 bases between. The CDR3 extends over 17 amino acids. Germline CDR1 reads MNHEY; CDR2 reads SMNVEV (reference sequence). The CDR3 region is CASSYAVTDGMNTEAFF. The CDR3 bases are TGTGCCAGCAGTTACGCCGTGACAGATGGGATGAACACTGAAGCTTTCTTT.

The chain uses TRBV7-9 and TRBJ2-5; D is possibly TRBD2 (6 bases). The CDR3 runs 15 residues. Germline CDR1 is SEHNR and CDR2 is FQNEAQ (reference sequence). V lost 5 bases, J lost 5 bases, and 18 bases lay in between. CDR3 residues: CASSPRDSVGETQYF. In DNA, the CDR3 is TGTGCCAGCAGCCCCCGGGACTCCGTGGGGGAGACCCAGTACTTC.

This clone was observed many times. This rearrangement joins TRBV3-1 (or the pseudogene TRBV3-2) to TRBJ1-2, with 11 bases lining up with TRBD1. Germline V gene data show CDR1 as LGHDT and CDR2 as YNNKEL (reference sequence). Unmatched junction bases numbered 5, after V lost 4 bases and J lost 7 bases. This CDR3 region has 14 residues. This chain's CDR3 is CASSLDRGRGGYTF. CDR3 nucleotides: TGTGCCAGCAGCCTGGACAGGGGGCGGGGTGGCTACACCTTC.

This sequence joins TRBV28 and TRBJ1-5; a weak D match, TRBD1 (5 bases). From germline, CDR1 is MDHEN and CDR2 SYDVKM. Deletions cut 3 bases from V and 4 bases from J, with 7 bases between. CDR3 length: 13 residues. The CDR3 here is CASSFDSNQPQHF. For the CDR3, the DNA is TGTGCCAGCAGTTTCGACAGTAATCAGCCCCAGCATTTT.

As regards this clone: A read error may account for a junction end that differs from germline. The V gene is TRBV30, the J gene TRBJ2-7, with 9 bases that match TRBD1. Germline lookup yields CDR1 GTSNPN and CDR2 SVGIG (reference sequence). The CDR3 is 13 amino acids. The CDR3 DNA reads as TGTGCCTGGAGTTATTCTACCTTGGACAGGGGCACCTTC. Its protein is CAWSYSTLDRGTF.

This clone was seen only a few times. The chain carries TRBV28 and TRBJ1-4; weak D call: TRBD1 (6 bases). Germline V gene lookup returns CDR1 MDHEN and CDR2 SYDVKM. Trimming took 3 bases from V and 3 from J, leaving 11 bases between them. This CDR3 region has 15 residues. The CDR3 region is CASSLRGIANEKLFF. The DNA of the CDR3 is TGTGCCAGCAGTTTGAGGGGGATTGCTAATGAAAAACTGTTTTTT. Filled out from reference TRBV28 and TRBJ1-4, the complete variable domain reads DVKVTQSSRYLVKRTGEKVFLECVQDMDHENMFWYRQDPGLGLRLIYFSYDVKMKEKGDIPEGYSVSREKKERFSLILESASTNQTSMYLCASSLRGIANEKLFFGSGTQLSVL.

This clone was observed once. The CDR3 loop reads CASSSRTDYQPQHF. For the CDR3, the DNA is TGTGCCAGCAGCTCCCGGACAGATTATCAGCCCCAGCATTTT. The rearrangement links TRBV6-2 or TRBV6-3 to TRBJ1-5, with TRBD1 as a possible D gene (6 bases). The CDR3 consists of 14 residues. CDR1 is MNHEY and CDR2 is SVGEGT in the germline V gene. V dropped 6 bases and J dropped 5 bases, with 14 bases sitting between them.

V usage is TRBV29-1 and J usage is TRBJ1-1; 7 bases are a match to TRBD1. Losses at the gene ends were 7 bases for V and 6 bases for J; bases not matched to a gene: 8. From germline, CDR1 is SQVTM and CDR2 ANQGSEA. This CDR3 has 12 amino acids. In DNA, the CDR3 is TGCAGCGGGGCCTCTGACAGGGCTGAAGCTTTCTTT. It encodes CSGASDRAEAFF.

V is TRBV14 and J is TRBJ2-2; 7 bases line up with TRBD1. The CDR3 totals 15 residues. CDR1 SGHDN and CDR2 FVKESK come from the germline V gene. V was pared by 5 bases and J by 4 bases, with 7 bases of the junction left unmatched. CDR3 protein: CASSGRGRGTGELFF. In DNA form, the CDR3 reads TGTGCCAGCAGCGGAAGGGGGCGAGGCACCGGGGAGCTGTTTTTT. The variable domain in full, completed from reference TRBV14 and TRBJ2-2, reads EAGVTQFPSHSVIEKGQTVTLRCDPISGHDNLYWYRRVMGKEIKFLLHFVKESKQDESGMPNNRFLAERTGGTYSTLKVQPAELEDSGVYFCASSGRGRGTGELFFGEGSRLTVL.

V usage is TRBV2 and J usage is TRBJ2-2; TRBD2 agrees at 11 bases. Germline CDR1 is SNHLY and CDR2 is FYNNEI. This CDR3 has 16 amino acids. The junction had 10 bases not matched to a gene; V was cut back by 9 bases and J by 4 bases. CDR3 DNA: TGTGCCAGAGAGGGCACTAGCGGGAGATTCACCGGGGAGCTGTTTTTT. Amino acid sequence: CAREGTSGRFTGELFF.